Below, 10 T cell receptor beta chains from the same sample are listed, as sequenced in a study of identifying expanded T cells in peripheral blood. This table comes from immunoSEQ multiplex PCR, and its TCRdb copy is limited to in-frame clones, with some not included. The table records roughly 100,000 clones, around nine tenths of them present only once. Sequencing input: blood. These TCRs come from a person aged 18 to 70 in good health.

This clone was recorded only once. The chain employs TRBV7-9 and TRBJ2-7; tentatively, D is TRBD1 (5 bases). The CDR3 sequence is 15 residues long. The germline CDR1 and CDR2 sequences are SEHNR and FQNEAQ (reference sequence). Trimming cost V 5 bases and J 1 base, with 15 bases left between them. The CDR3 loop reads CASSPGRGLSYEQYF. The CDR3, as DNA: TGTGCCAGCAGCCCAGGTAGGGGCTTATCCTACGAGCAGTACTTC. Full variable domain (rest looked up from reference TRBV7-9 and TRBJ2-7): DTGVSQNPRHKITKRGQNVTFRCDPISEHNRLYWYRQTLGQGPEFLTYFQNEAQLEKSRLLSDRFSAERPKGSFSTLEIQRTEQGDSAMYLCASSPGRGLSYEQYFGPGTRLTVT.

This sequence joins TRBV21-1 and TRBJ2-1; the table's D call TRBD1 went unverified against the DNA. TRBV21-1 is an annotated pseudogene. The CDR3 length is 17 residues. The CDR3 bases are TGTGCCAGCAGCTTTTCCAGGGACACTTGTCTATCCAATGAGCAGTTCTTC. Protein sequence: CASSFSRDTCLSNEQFF.

CDR3 DNA sequence: TGTGCCAGCGGCAGGGACAGCTCCTACAATGAGCAGTTCTTC. Protein: CASGRDSSYNEQFF. V is TRBV6-5 and J is TRBJ2-1, with TRBD1 matching over 7 bases. Germline trimming cut 8 bases from V and 0 bases from J; bases unmatched to any gene: 4. Germline V gene data show CDR1 as MNHEY and CDR2 as SVGAGI. CDR3 size: 14 residues.

On this clone: A junction end diverges from the germline sequence, so it may reflect a read error. The chain carries TRBV2 and TRBJ1-2; D ambiguous. The CDR3 is 12 amino acids. Germline V gives CDR1 SNHLY, CDR2 FYNNEI. The CDR3 bases are TGTGCCAGCAGCGAAGGAAACTATGGCTACACCTTC. Protein sequence: CASSEGNYGYTF.

The chain has TRBV10-3 and TRBJ1-1; D remains unclear. V was clipped by 6 bases and J by 1 base, with 12 bases between them. The germline V gene encodes CDR1 ENHRY and CDR2 SYGVKD. This CDR3 has 14 amino acids. The CDR3 protein is CAISAITRNTEAFF. The CDR3 coding sequence is TGTGCCATCAGCGCAATCACGCGGAACACTGAAGCTTTCTTT.

The chain links TRBV2 to TRBJ2-5, with a weak D call TRBD2 (6 bases). The CDR3 length is 15 residues. V was clipped by 3 bases and J by 5 bases, with 16 bases between them. Germline CDR1 is SNHLY and CDR2 is FYNNEI. Here the CDR3 reads CASSDRGSRLETQYF. The CDR3 DNA follows: TGTGCCAGCAGTGACCGGGGGAGCCGCCTTGAGACCCAGTACTTC.

This clone was recorded once. This chain uses TRBV27 with TRBJ1-4; 8 bases align to TRBD1. Unmatched junction bases numbered 6, after V lost 2 bases and J lost 10 bases. CDR1 MNHEY and CDR2 SMNVEV come from the germline V gene (reference sequence). The CDR3 has 14 residues. Written as DNA, the CDR3 is TGTGCCAGCAGTTTAATAGGACAGGGCGCAAAACTGTTTTTT. Protein sequence: CASSLIGQGAKLFF.

This clone showed up just a few times. This chain connects TRBV5-6 to TRBJ1-2, with D hard to call. Trimming left V 4 bases short and J 1 base short, with 11 bases between. The CDR3 length is 14 residues. Germline CDR1 SGHDT, CDR2 YYEEEE. In DNA form, the CDR3 reads TGTGCCAGCAGCCTCATAACCAATAACTATGGCTACACCTTC. Protein product: CASSLITNNYGYTF.

J is TRBJ1-6 and V is TRBV5-6; D gene unclear. The CDR3 is 15 residues long. V was cut by 7 bases and J by 6 bases, with 17 bases left in between. Looked up from germline, CDR1 is SGHDT and CDR2 is YYEEEE. CDR3 in amino acids: CASRRSRAFNSPLHF. DNA for the CDR3: TGTGCCAGCCGGCGCTCGAGAGCCTTTAATTCACCCCTCCACTTT.

The V gene is TRBV30, the J gene TRBJ2-7, with 8 bases aligning to TRBD1. The CDR3 spans 13 residues. V shed 7 bases, J shed 2 bases, and the junction held 7 bases outside the gene matches. Germline lookup yields CDR1 GTSNPN and CDR2 SVGIG (reference sequence). As DNA, the CDR3 is TGTGCCTTCGCGGTACAGGGGGCCTACGAGCAGTACTTC. This codes for CAFAVQGAYEQYF. The complete variable domain, with remaining parts taken from reference TRBV30 and TRBJ2-7, reads SQTIHQWPATLVQPVGSPLSLECTVEGTSNPNLYWYRQAAGRGLQLLFYSVGIGQISSEVPQNLSASRPQDRQFILSSKKLLLSDSGFYLCAFAVQGAYEQYFGPGTRLTVT.